Below, 29 T cell receptor beta chains from the same sample are listed, as sequenced in a study of T cells after yellow fever vaccination. TCRdb reprocessed the 5' RACE reads via MiXCR and lists one record per CDR3 protein. The table includes under 600,000 distinct CDR3 sequences, roughly 13% detected once. The input for sequencing was PBMCs, taken on the day of the yellow fever booster vaccination. Every receptor here comes from a man aged 25-40 years who received the YFV17D yellow fever vaccine.

This clonotype was recorded a few times. This chain connects TRBV18 to TRBJ2-7; D is unclear. CDR1 is KGHSH, CDR2 LQKENI, per germline. V was pared by 2 bases and J by 1 base, with 15 bases between. This CDR3 is built from 16 residues. CDR3 DNA: TGTGCCAGCTCACCAAACGCACCAGGAATGTCCTACGAGCAGTACTTC. Its translation: CASSPNAPGMSYEQYF. The full variable domain, its missing parts supplied by reference TRBV18 and TRBJ2-7, is NAGVMQNPRHLVRRRGQEARLRCSPMKGHSHVYWYRQLPEEGLKFMVYLQKENIIDESGMPKERFSAEFPKEGPSILRIQQVVRGDSAAYFCASSPNAPGMSYEQYFGPGTRLTVT.

This clonotype was found a few times. The chain is built from TRBV4-3 and TRBJ2-7, with a weak D call TRBD2 (5 bases). Trimming took 1 base from V and 6 from J, leaving 16 bases between them. The germline V gene has CDR1 LGHNA and CDR2 YSLEER. CDR3 length: 15 residues. The CDR3 DNA reads as TGCGCCAGCAGCCAAGTTCCCCGCGAGGGTTCCGAGCAGTACTTC. Translated, it gives CASSQVPREGSEQYF.

The rearrangement joins TRBV7-6 to TRBJ2-7, with 7 bases that match TRBD2. This CDR3 contains 14 residues. The V gene's germline CDR1 is SGHVS and CDR2 FNYEAQ. Germline trimming cut 3 bases from V and 6 bases from J; bases unmatched to any gene: 8. The CDR3 DNA sequence: TGTGCCAGCAGCTTGGAGGGAGGGCCAGGCGAGCAGTACTTC. This codes for CASSLEGGPGEQYF.

This clonotype came up once. CDR3 nucleotide sequence: TGTGCCACAGGGTACTCTGGGGCCAACGTCCTGACTTTC. This sequence encodes CATGYSGANVLTF. The rearrangement joins TRBV10-3 to TRBJ2-6; D perhaps matches TRBD1 (5 bases). The CDR3 consists of 13 residues. Germline assignment: CDR1 ENHRY and CDR2 SYGVKD. With 10 bases removed from V and 0 bases from J, the gap between germline ends came to 7 bases.

The chain employs TRBV24-1 and TRBJ2-1; D might be TRBD2 (6 bases). The CDR3 is 16 amino acids. Germline loops: CDR1 KGHDR, CDR2 SFDVKD. The V and J ends lost 4 bases and 4 bases respectively, with 16 bases between them. CDR3 nucleotides: TGTGCCACCAGTGACACCAGACGAAGCGGGTACAATGAGCAGTTCTTC. It is translated as CATSDTRRSGYNEQFF.

The rearrangement uses TRBV7-2 and TRBJ2-1, with a weak D call TRBD2 (6 bases). Germline CDR1 SGHTA, CDR2 FQGNSA. V was cut by 6 bases and J by 7 bases, with 13 bases left in between. The CDR3 spans 13 residues. The chain's CDR3 is CASRRTGANEQFF. The CDR3 nucleotides read TGTGCCAGCAGGAGAACGGGAGCTAATGAGCAGTTCTTC.

The genes are TRBV6-1 and TRBJ2-2, with a possible D match to TRBD2 (6 bases). The germline V gene encodes CDR1 MNHNS and CDR2 SASEGT. The CDR3 has 14 amino acids. Trimming took 8 bases from V and 5 from J, leaving 15 bases between them. This CDR3 is CASPSASGTGELFF. CDR3 bases: TGTGCCAGCCCTAGCGCCAGTGGGACCGGGGAGCTGTTTTTT.

This clonotype was counted a few times. The chain carries TRBV3-1 and TRBJ1-1; TRBD1 matches 7 bases. This CDR3 has 12 amino acids. Germline CDR1 and CDR2: LGHDT and YNNKEL (reference sequence). V lost 3 bases and J lost 7; bases outside the gene matches: 2. The CDR3 DNA follows: TGTGCCAGCAGCCACGGGACAGATGAAGCTTTCTTT. Its translation: CASSHGTDEAFF.

This clonotype was counted between two and nine times. The rearrangement links TRBV20-1 to TRBJ2-1, with TRBD2 matching 12 bases. The J segment lost 8 bases and the V segment lost 4 bases, leaving 12 bases of the junction unmatched. The CDR3 totals 16 residues. CDR1 is DFQATT, CDR2 SNEGSKA, per germline (reference sequence). The chain's CDR3 is CSATGPGLAGPHEQFF. Here the CDR3 DNA reads TGCAGTGCTACCGGCCCGGGACTAGCGGGTCCCCATGAGCAGTTCTTC.

In this sample, this clonotype turned up a few times. V is TRBV23-1 and J is TRBJ1-4, with 7 bases fitting TRBD1. TRBV23-1 carries the ORF label, with uncertain function. The J segment lost 5 bases and the V segment lost 7 bases, leaving 4 bases of the junction unmatched. The CDR3 is made up of 13 amino acids. The CDR3 loop is CASKGQWNEKLFF. The CDR3 region has the DNA TGCGCCAGCAAGGGACAGTGGAATGAAAAACTGTTTTTT.

V is TRBV20-1 and J is TRBJ2-1; 8 nucleotides line up with TRBD2. J was trimmed by 6 bases and V by 0 bases; bases with no gene match: 10. Germline V gene sequence: CDR1 DFQATT, CDR2 SNEGSKA (reference sequence). This CDR3 is 16 amino acids long. CDR3 DNA: TGCAGTGCTAGAGATCCGGCTAGGCTAGCGGGCAATGAGCAGTTCTTC. Protein sequence: CSARDPARLAGNEQFF.

This sequence joins TRBV7-2 and TRBJ2-7; perhaps D is TRBD1 or TRBD2 (5 bases each). V lost 4 bases, J lost 2 bases, and 12 bases lay in between. Germline V CDR1 and CDR2: SGHTA, FQGNSA. The CDR3 sequence is 14 residues long. CDR3 DNA sequence: TGTGCCAGCAGCTCCCGGGACCTGCCCTACGAGCAGTACTTC. Encoded protein: CASSSRDLPYEQYF. Full variable domain (outside the CDR3, taken from reference TRBV7-2 and TRBJ2-7): GAGVSQSPSNKVTEKGKDVELRCDPISGHTALYWYRQSLGQGLEFLIYFQGNSAPDKSGLPSDRFSAERTGGSVSTLTIQRTQQEDSAVYLCASSSRDLPYEQYFGPGTRLTVT.

The table lists this clonotype with a few counts. The chain joins TRBV12-3 or TRBV12-4 to TRBJ1-2; the D gene is possibly TRBD1 (6 bases). Trimming removed 6 bases at V and 5 bases at J, with 13 bases between. The CDR3 totals 13 residues. Here the CDR3 DNA reads TGTGCCAGCAGCCCCACAGGGATATATGGCTACACCTTC. This translates into CASSPTGIYGYTF.

V and J are TRBV21-1 and TRBJ2-1; TRBD2 is the table's D call and was not checked against the DNA. TRBV21-1 counts as a pseudogene. The CDR3 is 17 amino acids. CDR3 in DNA: TGTGCCAGTAACTCCACCTCCTGGCCTAGCGACCACAATGAGCAGTTCTTC. Translating gives CASNSTSWPSDHNEQFF.

This clonotype was picked up a small number of times. The rearrangement joins TRBV7-2 to TRBJ1-5; perhaps TRBD1 as D (6 bases). The CDR3 has 13 amino acids. Trimming pared 4 bases from V and 6 bases from J, leaving 10 bases between. The germline CDR1 and CDR2 sequences are SGHTA and FQGNSA. In nucleotides, the CDR3 is TGTGCCAGCAGCTCCGGGACACTTCAGCCCCAGCATTTT. Amino acid sequence: CASSSGTLQPQHF.

This clonotype was recorded a few times. This rearrangement joins TRBV4-2 to TRBJ2-1; 9 bases map to TRBD1. Trimming cost V 5 bases and J 9 bases; bases outside gene matches: 14. Germline CDR1 LGHNA, CDR2 YNFKEQ. The CDR3 totals 16 residues. The DNA for the CDR3 is TGTGCCAGCAGCATACAGGGGGCGGAGTACTCTCGTGAGCAGTTCTTC. It specifies CASSIQGAEYSREQFF.

This chain links TRBV7-7 with TRBJ2-1; 10 positions match TRBD2. The CDR3 loop spans 18 amino acids. Trimming at V came to 4 bases and at J to 7 bases, leaving 16 bases not matched to a gene. CDR1 is SSHAT and CDR2 is FNYEAQ in the germline V gene (reference sequence). CDR3 sequence (DNA): TGTGCCAGCAGCTCCGAACCTATGAGCGGGAGGGCCAGGAATGAGCAGTTCTTC. It specifies CASSSEPMSGRARNEQFF.

This clonotype was recorded many times. This chain connects TRBV5-1 to TRBJ2-1; 10 bases map to TRBD1. Germline V CDR1 and CDR2: SGHRS, YFSETQ. This CDR3 spans 15 amino acids. V shed 4 bases and J 2 bases; nucleotides not matched to a gene: 3. DNA of the CDR3: TGCGCCAGCAGCGCGACAGGGGGCGCCTACAATGAGCAGTTCTTC. Protein: CASSATGGAYNEQFF.

The CDR3 nucleotides read TGTGCCAGCAGCTTCGTATCATGGGAGACCCAGTACTTC. Protein: CASSFVSWETQYF. This rearrangement joins TRBV7-2 to TRBJ2-5; D is unclear. CDR1 SGHTA and CDR2 FQGNSA come from the germline V gene. CDR3 size: 13 residues. V lost 3 bases to trimming and J lost 5 bases, with 10 bases between them.

The chain carries TRBV20-1 and TRBJ2-3, with D tentatively TRBD1 (5 bases). The germline V gene encodes CDR1 DFQATT and CDR2 SNEGSKA (reference sequence). The CDR3 consists of 13 residues. The V gene lost 5 bases and the J gene lost 0 bases, with 9 bases spanning the gap. Here the CDR3 DNA reads TGCAGTGCTGCACAGGAGAGCACAGATACGCAGTATTTT. Translated: CSAAQESTDTQYF.

V is TRBV6-2 or TRBV6-3 and J is TRBJ2-1; perhaps TRBD2 as D (5 bases). Trimming took 10 bases from V and 6 from J, leaving 16 bases between them. The CDR3 runs 13 residues. CDR1 is MNHEY and CDR2 is SVGEGT in the germline V gene. In nucleotides, the CDR3 is TGTGCCATCGCTTTGAGCGGTATCAATGAGCAGTTCTTC. Amino acids: CAIALSGINEQFF.

The rearrangement joins TRBV20-1 to TRBJ2-7; weak D call: TRBD2 (6 bases). Germline CDR1 reads DFQATT; CDR2 reads SNEGSKA (reference sequence). V was shortened by 1 base and J by 1 base, with 8 bases between the two germline ends. This CDR3 has 13 residues. In DNA form, the CDR3 reads TGCAGTGCTAGAGGTCGGGAGTCCTACGAGCAGTACTTC. Protein sequence: CSARGRESYEQYF.

In its sample, this clonotype was seen a few times. This chain joins TRBV6-5 and TRBJ2-4; D may be TRBD1 (6 bases). V was shortened by 6 bases and J by 3 bases, with 6 bases between the two germline ends. The length of the CDR3 is 12 residues. Germline values: CDR1 MNHEY, CDR2 SVGAGI. For the CDR3, the DNA is TGTGCCAGCAGGGACAGCAAAAACATTCAGTACTTC. Translation gives CASRDSKNIQYF.

V gene TRBV6-5 combines with J gene TRBJ1-5, with D possibly being TRBD1 (6 bases). V shed 0 bases and J shed 2 bases, with 8 bases lying between them. CDR1 is MNHEY, CDR2 SVGAGI, per germline. This CDR3 region has 15 residues. This CDR3 reads CASSYSGQRNQPQHF. The CDR3 nucleotides are TGTGCCAGCAGTTACTCGGGACAACGCAATCAGCCCCAGCATTTT.

This chain uses TRBV20-1 with TRBJ2-7; TRBD2 matches 8 bases. This CDR3 has 14 residues. From germline, CDR1 is DFQATT and CDR2 SNEGSKA (reference sequence). The trim removed 2 bases at V and 0 bases at J, leaving 3 bases unmatched. The CDR3 spells CSARSLADSYEQYF. In nucleotides, the CDR3 is TGCAGTGCTAGATCACTAGCGGACTCCTACGAGCAGTACTTC.

This sequence joins TRBV7-3 and TRBJ2-1; 8 bases fit TRBD2. V lost 0 bases, J lost 6 bases, and 7 bases stayed unmatched. This CDR3 is built from 16 residues. The germline gives CDR1 SGHTA, CDR2 FQGTGA. CDR3 in DNA: TGTGCCAGCAGCTTAACCCCGCTAGCGGGTTCCAATGAGCAGTTCTTC. It encodes CASSLTPLAGSNEQFF.

The V and J genes are TRBV6-2 or TRBV6-3 and TRBJ2-6; D call uncertain. Trimming cost V 0 bases and J 2 bases, with 8 bases left between them. Germline CDR1 MNHEY, CDR2 SVGEGT. The CDR3 has 16 residues. CDR3 sequence reads: CASSYSSEPGANVLTF. The CDR3 coding sequence is TGTGCCAGCAGTTACTCGAGCGAGCCTGGGGCCAACGTCCTGACTTTC.

The chain couples TRBV11-2 to TRBJ2-2, with D possibly matching TRBD2 (6 bases). With 6 bases removed from V and 7 bases from J, the gap between germline ends came to 15 bases. Germline values: CDR1 SGHAT, CDR2 FQNNGV. The length of the CDR3 is 14 residues. DNA for the CDR3: TGTGCCAGCAGGGAGGGGTTGGGGCTCGGGGAGCTGTTTTTT. Residues: CASREGLGLGELFF.

This clonotype was counted between two and nine times. V is TRBV7-2 and J is TRBJ2-7; D possibly corresponds to TRBD2 (6 bases). The length of the CDR3 is 14 residues. Germline CDR1 is SGHTA and CDR2 is FQGNSA. With 6 bases removed from V and 1 base from J, the gap between germline ends came to 13 bases. The CDR3 region is CASSTTSRSYEQYF. The CDR3 bases are TGTGCCAGCAGTACGACTAGTAGGTCCTACGAGCAGTACTTC. Full variable domain (remainder filled in from reference TRBV7-2 and TRBJ2-7): GAGVSQSPSNKVTEKGKDVELRCDPISGHTALYWYRQSLGQGLEFLIYFQGNSAPDKSGLPSDRFSAERTGGSVSTLTIQRTQQEDSAVYLCASSTTSRSYEQYFGPGTRLTVT.